This TCR beta chain is from a study of regulatory T cells in long-lasting Graves disease. On the study more broadly: Graves' patients, diagnosed recently, had received antithyroid drugs under 3 months.

Sequencing libraries for TCR beta were prepared with iRepertoire HTBI primers and Arm-PCR of CDR3 regions. TCRdb passed the multiplex PCR reads through MiXCR, listing each CDR3 protein once. Among almost 450,000 distinct CDR3 sequences listed, less than 20% were seen once. This sample's time point: newly diagnosed GD, antithyroid drugs for less than 3 months. From PBMCs, RNA was extracted and then used to make the TCR library. The CDR3 is 17 residues long. Germline loops: CDR1 SGHVS, CDR2 FNYEAQ. Trimming shortened V by 4 bases and J by 5 bases, and 21 bases separated the two germline ends. These sequences were also reported in another study, on T cells in Graves' hyperthyroidism and ophthalmopathy. That work adds: Most clonotypes expanded in the thyroid (above 0.001) were also present in blood.

Sequencing used peripheral blood mononuclear cells (PBMCs), obtained at new diagnosis, from a patient treated with antithyroid drugs. This TCR was sampled from a woman in her twenties or thirties with Graves disease. The chain links TRBV7-6 to TRBJ1-5; no reliable D call. CDR3 sequence reads: CASSSAEGGGKDQPQHF. The CDR3 DNA sequence: TGTGCCAGCAGCTCCGCCGAGGGAGGAGGGAAGGATCAGCCCCAGCATTTT.